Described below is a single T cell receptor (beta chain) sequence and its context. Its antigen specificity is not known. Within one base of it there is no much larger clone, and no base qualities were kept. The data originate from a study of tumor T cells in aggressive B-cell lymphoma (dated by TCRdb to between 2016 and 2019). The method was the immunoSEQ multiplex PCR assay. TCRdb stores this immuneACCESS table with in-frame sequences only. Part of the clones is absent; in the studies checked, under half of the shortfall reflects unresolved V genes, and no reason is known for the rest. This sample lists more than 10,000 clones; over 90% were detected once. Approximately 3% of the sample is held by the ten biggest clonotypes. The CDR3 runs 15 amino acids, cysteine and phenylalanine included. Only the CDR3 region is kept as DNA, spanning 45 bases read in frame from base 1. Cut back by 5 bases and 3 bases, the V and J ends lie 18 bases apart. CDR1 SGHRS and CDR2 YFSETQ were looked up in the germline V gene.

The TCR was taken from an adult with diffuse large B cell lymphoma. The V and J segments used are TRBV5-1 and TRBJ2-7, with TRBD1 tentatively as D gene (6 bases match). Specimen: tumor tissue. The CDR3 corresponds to CASRVGVEGGYEQYF. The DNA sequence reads TGCGCCAGCAGGGTTGGGGTGGAAGGGGGCTACGAGCAGTACTTC.